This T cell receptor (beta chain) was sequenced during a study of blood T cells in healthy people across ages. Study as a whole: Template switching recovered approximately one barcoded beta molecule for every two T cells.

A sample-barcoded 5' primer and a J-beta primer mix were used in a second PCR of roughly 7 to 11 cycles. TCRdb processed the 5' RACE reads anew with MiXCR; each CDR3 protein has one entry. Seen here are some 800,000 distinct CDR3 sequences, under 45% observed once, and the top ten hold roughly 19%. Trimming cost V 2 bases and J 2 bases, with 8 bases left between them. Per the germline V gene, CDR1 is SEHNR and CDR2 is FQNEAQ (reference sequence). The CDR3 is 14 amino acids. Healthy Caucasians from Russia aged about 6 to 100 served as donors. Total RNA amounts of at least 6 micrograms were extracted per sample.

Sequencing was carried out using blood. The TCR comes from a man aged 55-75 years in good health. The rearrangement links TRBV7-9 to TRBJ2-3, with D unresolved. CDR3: CASSLRVFTDTQYF. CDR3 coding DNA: TGTGCCAGCAGCTTAAGGGTTTTCACAGATACGCAGTATTTT.